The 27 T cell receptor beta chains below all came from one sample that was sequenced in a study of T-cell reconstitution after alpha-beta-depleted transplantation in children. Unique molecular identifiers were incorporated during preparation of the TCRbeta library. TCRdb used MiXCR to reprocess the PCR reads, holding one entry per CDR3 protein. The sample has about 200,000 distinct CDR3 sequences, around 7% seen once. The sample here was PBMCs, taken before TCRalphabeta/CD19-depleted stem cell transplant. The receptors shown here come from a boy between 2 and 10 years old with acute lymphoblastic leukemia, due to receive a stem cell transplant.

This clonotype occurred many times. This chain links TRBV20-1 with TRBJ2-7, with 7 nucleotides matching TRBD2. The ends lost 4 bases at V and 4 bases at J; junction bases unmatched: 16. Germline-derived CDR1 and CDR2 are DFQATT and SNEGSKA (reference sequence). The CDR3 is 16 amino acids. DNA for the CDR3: TGCAGTGCTACCGCTTTTACTGGCGGGAGTGTATACGAGCAGTACTTC. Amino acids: CSATAFTGGSVYEQYF.

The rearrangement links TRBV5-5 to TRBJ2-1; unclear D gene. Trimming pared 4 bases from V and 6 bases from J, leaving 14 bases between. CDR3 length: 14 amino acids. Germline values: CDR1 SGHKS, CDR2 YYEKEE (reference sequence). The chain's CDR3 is CASSPQTVRNEQFF. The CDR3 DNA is TGTGCCAGCAGCCCACAGACTGTACGCAATGAGCAGTTCTTC. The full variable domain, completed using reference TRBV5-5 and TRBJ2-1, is DAGVTQSPTHLIKTRGQQVTLRCSPISGHKSVSWYQQVLGQGPQFIFQYYEKEERGRGNFPDRFSARQFPNYSSELNVNALLLGDSALYLCASSPQTVRNEQFFGPGTRLTVL.

As DNA, the CDR3 is TGTGCCAGCAACCGCGGGGGCGGGGGGGCCTTCCTCAATGAGCAGTTCTTC. Residues: CASNRGGGGAFLNEQFF. The chain couples TRBV7-2 to TRBJ2-1; TRBD2 matches 9 bases. This CDR3 comprises 17 residues. Germline values: CDR1 SGHTA, CDR2 FQGNSA. V trimming: 7 bases; J trimming: 6 bases; junction bases outside the gene matches: 16. Variable domain in full (rest from reference TRBV7-2 and TRBJ2-1): GAGVSQSPSNKVTEKGKDVELRCDPISGHTALYWYRQSLGQGLEFLIYFQGNSAPDKSGLPSDRFSAERTGGSVSTLTIQRTQQEDSAVYLCASNRGGGGAFLNEQFFGPGTRLTVL.

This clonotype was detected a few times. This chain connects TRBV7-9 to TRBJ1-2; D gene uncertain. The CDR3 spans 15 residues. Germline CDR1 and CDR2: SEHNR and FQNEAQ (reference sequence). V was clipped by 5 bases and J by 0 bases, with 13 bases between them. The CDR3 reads CASSPGGLANYGYTF. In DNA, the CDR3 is TGTGCCAGCAGCCCGGGCGGGCTAGCTAACTATGGCTACACCTTC.

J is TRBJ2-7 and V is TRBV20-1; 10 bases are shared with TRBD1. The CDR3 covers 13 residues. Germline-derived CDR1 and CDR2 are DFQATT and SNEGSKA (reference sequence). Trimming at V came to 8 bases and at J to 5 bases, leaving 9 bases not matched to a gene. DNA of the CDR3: TGCAGTCAGCTTGACAGGGGGCTGAACGAGCAGTACTTC. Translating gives CSQLDRGLNEQYF.

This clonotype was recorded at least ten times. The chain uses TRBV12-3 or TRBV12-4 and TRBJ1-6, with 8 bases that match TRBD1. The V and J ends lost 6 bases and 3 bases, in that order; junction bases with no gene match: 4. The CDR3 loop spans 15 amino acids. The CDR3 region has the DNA TGTGCCAGCAGCCCCGGGACAGGCTATAATTCACCCCTCCACTTT. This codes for CASSPGTGYNSPLHF.

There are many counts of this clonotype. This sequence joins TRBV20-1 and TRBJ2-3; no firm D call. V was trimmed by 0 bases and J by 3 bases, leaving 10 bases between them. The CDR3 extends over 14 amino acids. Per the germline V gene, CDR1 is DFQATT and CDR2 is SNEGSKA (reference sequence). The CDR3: CSAREGSGTDTQYF. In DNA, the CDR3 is TGCAGTGCTAGAGAAGGGTCGGGTACAGATACGCAGTATTTT.

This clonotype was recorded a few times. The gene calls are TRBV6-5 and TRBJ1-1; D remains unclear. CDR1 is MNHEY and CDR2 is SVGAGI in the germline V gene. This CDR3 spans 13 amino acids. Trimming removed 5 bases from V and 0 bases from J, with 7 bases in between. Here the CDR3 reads CASSPTLNTEAFF. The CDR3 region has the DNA TGTGCCAGCAGTCCAACTTTGAACACTGAAGCTTTCTTT.

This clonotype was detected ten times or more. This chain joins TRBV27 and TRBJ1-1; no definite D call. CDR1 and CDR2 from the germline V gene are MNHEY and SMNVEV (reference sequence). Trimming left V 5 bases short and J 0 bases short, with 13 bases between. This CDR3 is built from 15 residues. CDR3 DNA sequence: TGTGCCAGCAGTGCGGATCTACGCATGAACACTGAAGCTTTCTTT. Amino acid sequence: CASSADLRMNTEAFF.

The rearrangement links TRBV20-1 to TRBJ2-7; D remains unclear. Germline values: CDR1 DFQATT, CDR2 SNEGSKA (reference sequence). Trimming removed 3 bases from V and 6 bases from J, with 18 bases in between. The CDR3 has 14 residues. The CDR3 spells CSASVVNPVAEQYF. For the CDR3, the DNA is TGCAGTGCTAGCGTTGTGAACCCCGTCGCCGAGCAGTACTTC.

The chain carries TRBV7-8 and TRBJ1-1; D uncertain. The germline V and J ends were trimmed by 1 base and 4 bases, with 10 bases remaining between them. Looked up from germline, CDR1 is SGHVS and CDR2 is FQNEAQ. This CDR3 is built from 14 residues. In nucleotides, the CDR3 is TGTGCCAGCAGCTTAGGATCGGCTGGCACTGAAGCTTTCTTT. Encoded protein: CASSLGSAGTEAFF.

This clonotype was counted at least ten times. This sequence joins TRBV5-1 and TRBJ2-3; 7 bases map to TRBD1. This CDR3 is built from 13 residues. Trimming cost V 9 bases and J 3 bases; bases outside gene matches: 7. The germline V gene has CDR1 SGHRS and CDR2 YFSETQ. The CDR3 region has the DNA TGCGCCACCGTGGACAGGATGACAGATACGCAGTATTTT. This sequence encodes CATVDRMTDTQYF.

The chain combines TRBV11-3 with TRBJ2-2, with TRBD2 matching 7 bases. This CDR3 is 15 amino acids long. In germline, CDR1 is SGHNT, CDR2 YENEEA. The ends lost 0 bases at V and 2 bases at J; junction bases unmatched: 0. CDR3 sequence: CASSLEAGNTGELFF. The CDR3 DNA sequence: TGTGCCAGCAGCTTAGAAGCGGGAAACACCGGGGAGCTGTTTTTT.

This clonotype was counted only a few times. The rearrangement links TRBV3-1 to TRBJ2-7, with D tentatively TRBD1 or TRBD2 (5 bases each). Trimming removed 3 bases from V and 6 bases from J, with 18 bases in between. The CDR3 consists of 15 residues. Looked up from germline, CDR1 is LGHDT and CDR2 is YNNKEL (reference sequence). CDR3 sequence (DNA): TGTGCCAGCAGCCACATCCGGGACCTCCGCACCGAGCAGTACTTC. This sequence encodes CASSHIRDLRTEQYF.

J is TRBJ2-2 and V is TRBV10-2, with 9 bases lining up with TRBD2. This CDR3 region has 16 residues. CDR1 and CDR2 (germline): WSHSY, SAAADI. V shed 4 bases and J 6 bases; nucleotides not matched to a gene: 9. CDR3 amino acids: CASSGLAEGEPGELFF. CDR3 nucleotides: TGCGCCAGCAGTGGACTAGCGGAGGGGGAACCCGGGGAGCTGTTTTTT.

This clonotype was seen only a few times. DNA for the CDR3: TGTGCCAGTGCCCCTTTCGACAGGTGGACCGATCAGCCCCAGCATTTT. Translation gives CASAPFDRWTDQPQHF. The rearrangement joins TRBV19 to TRBJ1-5, with D tentatively TRBD1 (6 bases). The germline V gene encodes CDR1 LNHDA and CDR2 SQIVND (reference sequence). The CDR3 is 16 amino acids. V was clipped by 8 bases and J by 5 bases, with 22 bases between them. The full variable domain, rest sourced from reference TRBV19 and TRBJ1-5, is DGGITQSPKYLFRKEGQNVTLSCEQNLNHDAMYWYRQDPGQGLRLIYYSQIVNDFQKGDIAEGYSVSREKKESFPLTVTSAQKNPTAFYLCASAPFDRWTDQPQHFGDGTRLSIL.

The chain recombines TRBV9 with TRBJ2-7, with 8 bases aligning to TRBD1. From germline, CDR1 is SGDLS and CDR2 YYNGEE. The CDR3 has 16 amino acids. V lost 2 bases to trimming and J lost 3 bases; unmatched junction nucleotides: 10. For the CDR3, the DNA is TGTGCCAGCAGCGTCGACGACAGGGGCCTGTTCTACGAGCAGTACTTC. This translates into CASSVDDRGLFYEQYF.

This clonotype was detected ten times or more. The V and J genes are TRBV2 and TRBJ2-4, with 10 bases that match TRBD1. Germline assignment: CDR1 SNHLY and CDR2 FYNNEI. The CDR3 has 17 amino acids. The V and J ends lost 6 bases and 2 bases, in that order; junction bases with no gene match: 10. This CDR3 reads CASRGLTGGGSKNIQYF. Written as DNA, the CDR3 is TGTGCCAGCAGGGGCCTGACAGGGGGCGGTTCCAAAAACATTCAGTACTTC.

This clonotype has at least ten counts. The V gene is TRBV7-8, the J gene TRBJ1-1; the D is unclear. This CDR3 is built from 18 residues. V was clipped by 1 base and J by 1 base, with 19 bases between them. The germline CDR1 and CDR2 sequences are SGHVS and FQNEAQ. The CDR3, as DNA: TGTGCCAGCAGCTTAGGGGCCGCCTGGTGGGGAGGGAACACTGAAGCTTTCTTT. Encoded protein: CASSLGAAWWGGNTEAFF.

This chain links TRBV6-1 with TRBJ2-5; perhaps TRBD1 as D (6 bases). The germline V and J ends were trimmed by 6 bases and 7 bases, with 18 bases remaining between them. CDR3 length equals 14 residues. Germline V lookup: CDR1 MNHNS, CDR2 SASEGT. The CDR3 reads CASRLGQGEGTQYF. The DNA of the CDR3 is TGTGCCAGCAGATTGGGACAAGGGGAAGGGACCCAGTACTTC.

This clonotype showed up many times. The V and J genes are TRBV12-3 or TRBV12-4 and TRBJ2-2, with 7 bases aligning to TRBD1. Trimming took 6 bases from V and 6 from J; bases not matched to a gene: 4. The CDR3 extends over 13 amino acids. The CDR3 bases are TGTGCCAGCAGGCCCGGACAGGCCGGGGAGCTGTTTTTT. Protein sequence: CASRPGQAGELFF.

The chain's CDR3 is CASSSQGAWDYRRETQYF. The CDR3 coding sequence is TGTGCCAGCAGCTCCCAGGGGGCTTGGGACTACCGCAGAGAGACCCAGTACTTC. The chain carries TRBV11-2 and TRBJ2-5; a possible D gene is TRBD1 (8 bases). The CDR3 is 18 amino acids. Trimming removed 4 bases at V and 4 bases at J, with 25 bases between. Per germline, CDR1 SGHAT and CDR2 FQNNGV. The full variable domain, with the rest looked up from reference TRBV11-2 and TRBJ2-5, is EAGVAQSPRYKIIEKRQSVAFWCNPISGHATLYWYQQILGQGPKLLIQFQNNGVVDDSQLPKDRFSAERLKGVDSTLKIQPAKLEDSAVYLCASSSQGAWDYRRETQYFGPGTRLLVL.

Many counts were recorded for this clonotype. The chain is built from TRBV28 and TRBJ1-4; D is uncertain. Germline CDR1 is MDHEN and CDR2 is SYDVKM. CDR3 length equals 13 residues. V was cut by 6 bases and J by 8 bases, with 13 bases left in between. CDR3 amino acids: CASSPPRAEKLFF. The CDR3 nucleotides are TGTGCCAGCAGCCCCCCTAGAGCAGAAAAACTGTTTTTT.

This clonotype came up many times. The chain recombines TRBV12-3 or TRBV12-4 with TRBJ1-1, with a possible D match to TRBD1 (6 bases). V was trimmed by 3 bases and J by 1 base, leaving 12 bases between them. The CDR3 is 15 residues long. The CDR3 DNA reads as TGTGCCAGCAGTTTCTCAGGGGCGAGGAACACTGAAGCTTTCTTT. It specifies CASSFSGARNTEAFF.

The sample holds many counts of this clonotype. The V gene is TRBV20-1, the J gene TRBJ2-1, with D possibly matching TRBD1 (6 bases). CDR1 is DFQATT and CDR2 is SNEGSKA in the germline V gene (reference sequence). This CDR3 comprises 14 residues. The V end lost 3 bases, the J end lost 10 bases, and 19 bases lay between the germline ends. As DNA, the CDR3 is TGCAGTGCTAGGCTGGGGACATCTAATATGGAGCAGTTCTTC. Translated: CSARLGTSNMEQFF.

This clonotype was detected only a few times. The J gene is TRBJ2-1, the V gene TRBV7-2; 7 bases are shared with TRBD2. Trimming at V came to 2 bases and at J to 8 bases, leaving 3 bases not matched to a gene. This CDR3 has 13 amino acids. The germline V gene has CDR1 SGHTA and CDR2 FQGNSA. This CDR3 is CASSLRLAYEQFF. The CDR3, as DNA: TGTGCCAGCAGCTTAAGACTAGCATATGAGCAGTTCTTC.

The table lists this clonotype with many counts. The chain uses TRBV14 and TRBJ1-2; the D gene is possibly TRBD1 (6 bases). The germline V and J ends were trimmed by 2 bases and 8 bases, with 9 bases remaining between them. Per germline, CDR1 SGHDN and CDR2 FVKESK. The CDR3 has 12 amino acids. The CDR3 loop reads CASSQRGHGYTF. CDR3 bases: TGTGCCAGCAGCCAACGGGGGCACGGCTACACCTTC.